This TCR beta chain is from a study of human T cells and chemical hapten exposure. At the level of the study: Throughout a study of about 6 months, patients underwent weekly scalp administration of diphenylcyclopropenone doses.

This clonotype occurred many times. The antigen remains unidentified. From the RACE reads, TCRdb called clonotypes with MiXCR, one entry per CDR3 protein. The table has some 360,000 distinct CDR3 sequences, roughly 5.3% seen once. As for time point: pre-sensitization, week 0. As for treatment: therapeutic diphenylcyclopropenone sensitization with weekly scalp DPC. Notes on the study in general: Relative to controls, expanded TCRs formed significantly more large CDR3 similarity clusters. Patch test scores rose with PT1 expanded TCR counts, a positive correlation.

V lost 0 bases to trimming and J lost 2 bases; unmatched junction nucleotides: 5. This CDR3 comprises 16 residues. The germline V gene has CDR1 LNHNV and CDR2 YYDKDF (reference sequence). This receptor was obtained from a woman aged 45-60 years with alopecia areata. Some clones in this sample may be carry-over from other donors' samples. The chain couples TRBV15 to TRBJ2-3; 7 bases align to TRBD2. Sample: whole blood, taken in connection with sensitization to the hapten diphenylcyclopropenone (DPC). CDR3 DNA sequence: TGTGCCACCAGCAGAGATTTAGCGGGCCCCACAGATACGCAGTATTTT. Protein sequence: CATSRDLAGPTDTQYF.